This T cell receptor beta chain is drawn from a study of blood T cell repertoires in COVID-19. Study details: COVID-19 samples collected from the United States, Italy and Spain covered acute and convalescent phases. T cells, B-cell-depleted T cells, or PBMCs supplied cDNA or gDNA.

In the study's own analysis: Nucleated cell number was recorded as an estimate derived from reference gene primer amplification. Using immunoSEQ multiplex PCR, the repertoire was profiled, and TCRdb retains in-frame clones only, with some absent. That table gives V, J and clone size, and the DNA gave D and trimming. The sample holds some 120,000 clones, over 70% seen once. The CDR3 is 13 amino acids. V was shortened by 0 bases and J by 6 bases, with 7 bases between the two germline ends. Germline loops: CDR1 SGHRS, CDR2 YFSETQ. The rearrangement uses TRBV5-1 and TRBJ2-4, with a weak D call TRBD2 (6 bases). The sequenced sample was peripheral blood. The source of this sequence is a man older than 75 with acute or convalescent COVID-19. The CDR3 DNA follows: TGCGCCAGCAGCTTGGTGGGGGGAAACATTCAGTACTTC. Amino acids: CASSLVGGNIQYF. Variable domain in full (rest from reference TRBV5-1 and TRBJ2-4): KAGVTQTPRYLIKTRGQQVTLSCSPISGHRSVSWYQQTPGQGLQFLFEYFSETQRNKGNFPGRFSGRQFSNSRSEMNVSTLELGDSALYLCASSLVGGNIQYFGAGTRLSVL.